This TCR beta chain came from a study of low-dose radiotherapy and immunotherapy resistance in tumors. First-strand cDNA used TRAV- and TRBV-specific primers, covering alpha and beta chains. Using a constant-region primer together with a V-primer adapter, TCRs were subjected to roughly 18 PCR cycles of amplification. Each CDR3 protein gets one entry after TCRdb re-called the reads with MiXCR. Of 60,000 to 90,000 distinct CDR3 sequences in the sample, roughly 30% were seen once. The length of the CDR3 is 16 residues. J lost 7 bases, V lost 4 bases, and 13 bases had no gene match. Germline V lookup: CDR1 DFQATT, CDR2 SNEGSKA (reference sequence). The time point was: before trial treatment.

The material was PBMCs, obtained before treatment. This chain uses TRBV20-1 with TRBJ1-2; TRBD1 agrees at 12 bases. This clonotype was sampled from a female donor with ovarian cancer. Here the CDR3 reads CSATPGQGAMVSGYTF. The CDR3 coding sequence is TGCAGTGCTACACCGGGACAGGGGGCGATGGTGTCTGGCTACACCTTC.